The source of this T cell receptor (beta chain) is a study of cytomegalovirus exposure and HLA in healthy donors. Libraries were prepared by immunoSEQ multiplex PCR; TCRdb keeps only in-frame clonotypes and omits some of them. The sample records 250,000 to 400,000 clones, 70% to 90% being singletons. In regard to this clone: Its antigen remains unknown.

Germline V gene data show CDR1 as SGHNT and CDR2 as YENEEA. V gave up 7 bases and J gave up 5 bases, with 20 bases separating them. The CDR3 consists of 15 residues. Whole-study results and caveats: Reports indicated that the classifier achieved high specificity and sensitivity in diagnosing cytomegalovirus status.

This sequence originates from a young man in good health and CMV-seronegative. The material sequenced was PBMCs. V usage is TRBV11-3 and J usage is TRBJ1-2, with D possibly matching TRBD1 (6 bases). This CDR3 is CASTEWGGRSYGYTF. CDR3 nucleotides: TGTGCCAGCACCGAATGGGGGGGCAGATCTTATGGCTACACCTTC.